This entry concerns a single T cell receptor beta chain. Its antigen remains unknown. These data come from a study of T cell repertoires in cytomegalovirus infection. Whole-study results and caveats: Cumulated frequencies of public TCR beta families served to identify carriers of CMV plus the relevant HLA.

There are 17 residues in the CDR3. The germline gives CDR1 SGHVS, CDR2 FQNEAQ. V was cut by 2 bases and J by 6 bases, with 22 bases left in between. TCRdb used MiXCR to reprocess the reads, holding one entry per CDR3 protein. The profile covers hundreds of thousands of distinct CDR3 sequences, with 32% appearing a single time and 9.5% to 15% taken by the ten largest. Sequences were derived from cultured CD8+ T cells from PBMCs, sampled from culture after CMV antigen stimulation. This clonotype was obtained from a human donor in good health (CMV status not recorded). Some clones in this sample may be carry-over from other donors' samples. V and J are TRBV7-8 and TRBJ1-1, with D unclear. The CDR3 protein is CASSLRPPEARRSEAFF. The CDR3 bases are TGTGCCAGCAGCTTAAGGCCGCCCGAGGCGCGGAGGTCTGAAGCTTTCTTT.